This TCR beta chain was recorded in a study of blood T cells in healthy people across ages (dated by TCRdb to 2014 to 2015). Regarding the study in general: In model experiments, roughly one uniquely barcoded TCR beta cDNA molecule per two T cells was captured by template switching. The study measured age-related changes in TCR beta repertoire diversity using deep sequencing normalized with unique cDNA molecular identifiers. To avoid experimental bias, donors of different ages were distributed randomly across sequencing lanes. The study analyzed two additional independent replicas of 1 million unique cDNA reads from the same blood draw for two donors, one aged 18 to 29 and one aged 80 or older. Donors were grouped into four age groups: young (average approximately 15 years), middle-aged (roughly 37), aged (about 59) and long-lived (approximately 81).

Remarks on this clonotype: Its specific antigen is unknown. There are no base qualities to consult, and no much larger clone falls within one base.

What the work shows at the level of the full study, not this receptor alone: As age increased, observed TCR beta diversity per million T cells dropped in a roughly linear way, and a significant reduction was already evident by age 40. A strong correlation was found between observed TCR beta diversity and the percentage of naive T cells measured by flow cytometry. The long-lived group showed more naive CD4+ T cells, fewer expanded clones and increased TCR diversity than the aged group, suggesting age selection. Because donor CMV infection status was unknown, age-related changes in expanded clonotypes were potentially confounded. Conclusive comparison of naive and antigen-experienced compartments was prevented by the profiling of bulk unsorted PBMCs. Estimates of total diversity based on one million sequenced T cells were considered lower bounds and underestimates.

The donors were under 40 Caucasian individuals from Russia, aged 6 to 90 years, who were systemically healthy. Roughly 9 milliliters of peripheral blood were drawn from each donor into EDTA-treated Vacutainer tubes. Ficoll-Paque density-gradient centrifugation was used to isolate PBMCs, with at least 6 million per sample. Total RNA, at least 5 micrograms per sample, was extracted from PBMCs with Trizol reagent. For every donor, flow cytometry on a PBMC aliquot measured the percentage of naive CD45RAhigh/CD27high T cells. Receptor amplification or capture employed 5' RACE. Instrument used: Illumina HiSeq 2500. A second PCR of 7 to 11 cycles was run with a J-beta primer mix and a sample-barcoded 5' primer. A unique molecular identifier was introduced onto each TCR beta cDNA molecule by a template-switch 5' adaptor carrying 12 random nucleotides. At least 3 million CDR3-containing paired-end reads were obtained from each sample. First-strand cDNA synthesis was performed from all RNA using the Mint cDNA synthesis kit, with priming by a TRBC-specific oligonucleotide. After uracil-DNA glycosylase treatment, a first 18-cycle PCR used universal primers M1SS and BC2_uni_R on all cDNA. Concerning the study's data processing: For normalization, 1 million high-quality reads, each with a distinct molecular identifier, were randomly selected from each sample. Instead of being binned into consensus sequences, reads that shared molecular identifiers were thrown out. MiTCR, run with a Q25 quality threshold and the strictest error-elimination algorithm, handled CDR3 identification, clonotype clustering and error correction. A nonparametric unseen species model with Euler transformation was used to estimate a lower bound on total TCR beta diversity. TCRdb's own reprocessing of the public reads used fastp at Q25 and MiXCR and kept productive beta chains. Each entry is one CDR3 protein sequence, shown with its most common DNA and genes. The V and J calls here are based on TCRdb, not the publication. The sample table lists 800,000 to 900,000 distinct CDR3 sequences, 62% of them with a count of one. Jointly, the top ten make up 28% of the sample.

According to the germline V gene, CDR1 reads SGDLS and CDR2 reads YYNGEE. Counted from cysteine to phenylalanine, this CDR3 has 13 amino acids. The retained sequence is limited to the CDR3, 39 bases, with the frame set at the first base. Deletion took 0 bases off V and 2 bases off J, with a span of 4 bases between the germline ends. The specimen sequenced was blood. The chain uses TRBV9 and TRBJ2-3; no confident D gene assignment can be made. The sequence was collected from a man between 25 and 39 years old in good health. The bases read TGTGCCAGCAGCGTAGAGCTCACAGATACGCAGTATTTT. The translation is CASSVELTDTQYF.